Listed below are T cell receptor beta chains from one sample, sequenced in a study of graft-versus-host responses after intestinal transplantation. Antigens for these TCRs are unknown. The table came from immunoSEQ multiplex PCR; TCRdb's copy has only in-frame clones and leaves some out. In the table there are more than 75,000 clones, roughly 90% of which are singletons. This specimen was unstimulated CD4+ T cells sorted from spleen or lymph node cells, taken before transplant. These receptors were collected from a human donor who was the organ donor for an intestinal transplant. The CDR3 runs from the conserved cysteine through the conserved F or W. A D gene is named only where the DNA matches it firmly. Size tells how often a clone was seen (once, few, many) or the class of an expanded clone, and some rows leave it out.

TRBV27	.	TRBJ2-7	.	CASSLAGTSYEQYF	TGTGCCAGCAGTTTGGCGGGGACCTCCTACGAGCAGTACTTC
TRBV21-1	.	TRBJ2-7	.	CASITRGGRSYEQYF	TGTGCCAGCATTACCCGCGGGGGTAGGTCCTACGAGCAGTACTTC
TRBV5-8	.	TRBJ2-7	.	CASSLNGDGEQYF	TGTGCCAGCAGCTTAAACGGAGATGGCGAGCAGTACTTC
TRBV27	TRBD1	TRBJ1-2	.	CASSLTGTDYGYTF	TGTGCCAGCAGTTTGACCGGGACAGACTATGGCTACACCTTC
TRBV6-1	.	TRBJ2-7	.	CASSADYGHLYEQYF	TGTGCCAGCAGTGCGGACTACGGGCACCTATACGAGCAGTACTTC
TRBV11-2	.	TRBJ2-1	.	CASSLGEGEPYNEQFF	TGTGCCAGCAGCTTAGGTGAGGGAGAGCCCTACAATGAGCAGTTCTTC
TRBV5-1	TRBD2	TRBJ2-7	.	CASSLRLAGAYEQYF	TGCGCCAGCAGCTTGAGACTAGCGGGGGCCTACGAGCAGTACTTC
TRBV18	.	TRBJ1-1	.	CASSPPGQNTEAFF	TGTGCCAGCTCACCACCGGGCCAGAACACTGAAGCTTTCTTT
TRBV6-5	TRBD2	TRBJ2-7	few	CASSYAGTSGNYEQYF	TGTGCCAGCAGTTACGCGGGGACTAGCGGAAACTACGAGCAGTACTTC
TRBV12-5	TRBD2	TRBJ2-3	.	CASGLREADTQYF	TGTGCTAGTGGTTTGCGGGAGGCAGATACGCAGTATTTT
TRBV18	TRBD1	TRBJ2-1	.	CASSPTLSGQGLSSYNEQFF	TGTGCCAGCTCACCAACATTGTCGGGACAGGGACTGAGCTCCTACAATGAGCAGTTCTTC